The sequence of this TCR beta chain was determined in a study of blood T cells in healthy people across ages. Trimming took off 8 bases at V and 1 base at J, with 18 bases between the two ends. Germline lookup yields CDR1 SQVTM and CDR2 ANQGSEA. There are 14 residues in the CDR3. Study-wide results and limits: A strong correlation was seen between TCR beta diversity and naive T cell percentage. Per million T cells, TCR beta diversity dropped about linearly as age rose.

This clonotype occurred a few times. No antigen is known for it. Healthy Caucasian individuals from Russia aged 6 to 90 were enrolled as donors. A second PCR, run for about 6 to 11 cycles, used a sample-barcoded 5' primer plus a J-beta primer mix. Per sample, CDR3-containing paired-end reads numbered at least 2.5 million. TCRdb passed the 5' RACE reads through MiXCR, listing each CDR3 protein once. The sample consists of 600,000 to 800,000 distinct CDR3 sequences, 45% to 60% of them appearing once. The source material was blood. The clonotype comes from an elderly woman in good health. The V gene is TRBV29-1, the J gene TRBJ2-7; D might be TRBD2 (7 bases). In DNA, the CDR3 is TGCAGCCTATCGAGGGGGGGACGGTCCTACGAGCAGTACTTC. Protein product: CSLSRGGRSYEQYF.